These T cell receptor beta chains were read from a single sample in a study of Graves' ophthalmopathy and Graves' hyperthyroidism. TCRdb analysed the multiplex PCR reads with MiXCR anew, one entry per CDR3 protein. The sample carries over a million distinct CDR3 sequences, 35% to 40% recorded once. Sequenced input: peripheral blood or thyroid tissue (not recorded which). The receptors derive from an adult man with Graves' hyperthyroidism. The CDR3 runs from the conserved cysteine through the conserved F or W. The order of the fields is CDR3 length, J gene, V gene, CDR3 protein.

>15|TRBJ1-5|TRBV9
CASSVSGRPDQPQHF
>15|TRBJ1-1|TRBV5-6
CASSPAGMGGTEAFF
>13|TRBJ1-2|TRBV10-2
CASGEGSLYGYTF
>14|TRBJ2-7|TRBV25-1
CASSEYSKSYEQYF
>15|TRBJ2-7|TRBV10-3
CAISQLAGGAYEQYF
>14|TRBJ1-5|TRBV15
CATSRVTGDQPQHF
>15|TRBJ2-5|TRBV11-2
CASSLDGGSGETQYF
>13|TRBJ1-4|TRBV7-9
CAHSAGYGEKLFF
>14|TRBJ1-1|TRBV7-8
CASTNRFGDTEAFF
>13|TRBJ1-3|TRBV7-2
CASSPLVGYTIYF
>15|TRBJ1-5|TRBV6-5
CASSSRQGSNQPQHF
>19|TRBJ2-7|TRBV6-2/TRBV6-3
CASSYSTSGTEGSFVEQYF
>18|TRBJ2-5|TRBV25-1
CASSGTPLAGGPKEPHYF
>15|TRBJ1-2|TRBV24-1
CATSAWGQRFEGYTF
>16|TRBJ2-5|TRBV10-3
CAISDVSRASGETQYF
>14|TRBJ2-5|TRBV29-1
CSASWGQRSETQYF
>13|TRBJ2-7|TRBV4-3
CASGFQGSYEQYF
>13|TRBJ2-3|TRBV29-1
CSVGARLRDTQYF
>14|TRBJ1-5|TRBV27
CASSLMMGNQPQHF
>14|TRBJ1-2|TRBV20-1
CSAGGTSHAIGYTF
>14|TRBJ2-5|TRBV6-5
CASKIDSRVETQYF
>17|TRBJ2-6|TRBV12-3/TRBV12-4
CASSGWDRGSGANVLTF
>17|TRBJ1-5|TRBV4-1
CASSQDYGPIGNQPQHF
>11|TRBJ1-2|TRBV20-1
CSARLRGGYTF
>13|TRBJ2-7|TRBV6-5
CASSVDRHYEQYF
>15|TRBJ2-5|TRBV7-7
CASSPAGTAQETQYF
>12|TRBJ1-2|TRBV20-1
CSAWDRGYGYTF
>16|TRBJ1-2|TRBV11-2
CASILSQGAQCYGYTF
>12|TRBJ2-7|TRBV2
CASSEFPGRQYF
>14|TRBJ1-4|TRBV7-9
CASSLSRTGEKLFF
>11|TRBJ1-2|TRBV29-1
CSVPKGGGYTF
>15|TRBJ1-5|TRBV25-1
CASGLGRGGNQPQHF
>15|TRBJ1-4|TRBV6-5
CASSLRTRQSEKLFF
>15|TRBJ2-7|TRBV5-1
CASSSIRDTSYEQYF
>14|TRBJ1-5|TRBV20-1
CSARVGQGPQPQHF
>17|TRBJ1-6|TRBV7-9
CASSLDSRGRAHSPLHF
>14|TRBJ1-1|TRBV10-2
CASSERGVQAEAFF
>16|TRBJ2-2|TRBV7-9
CASSLTTRPNTGELFF
>15|TRBJ1-5|TRBV15
CATSSGGTGDQPQHF
>15|TRBJ2-7|TRBV20-1
CSAPGVGLAGGEQYF
>17|TRBJ1-5|TRBV2
CASSQEHQRGSNQPQHF
>16|TRBJ2-5|TRBV7-9
CASSPLAGGPQETQYF
>15|TRBJ1-5|TRBV20-1
CSASGRAVGNQPQHF
>14|TRBJ2-7|TRBV7-7
CASSPGTGFGEQYF
>14|TRBJ1-5|TRBV7-9
CASSQDREKGYEHF
>15|TRBJ1-5|TRBV24-1
CATSDSWEGNQPQHF
>13|TRBJ1-5|TRBV20-1
CSARGTAGEPQHF
>17|TRBJ1-6|TRBV4-1
CASSQVTIGGAHSPLHF
>14|TRBJ2-5|TRBV25-1
CASRGRGLQETQYF
>15|TRBJ1-6|TRBV19
CASSDQRKINSPLHF
>14|TRBJ2-2|TRBV29-1
CSVELGQNTGELFF
>13|TRBJ1-1|TRBV11-2
CASSLYGNTEAFF
>13|TRBJ1-1|TRBV24-1
CATSPAGRTEAFF
>15|TRBJ2-7|TRBV2
CASSVCRDTHYEQYF
>13|TRBJ1-3|TRBV4-1
CASSQIQGNTIYF
>13|TRBJ2-3|TRBV29-1
CSVDTGSTDTQYF
>15|TRBJ2-7|TRBV11-2
CASRDWGTGFYEQYF
>13|TRBJ2-7|TRBV29-1
CSVSRDNPYEQYF
>14|TRBJ1-5|TRBV2
CASSVGPINQPQHF